One sample yielded the 26 T cell receptor beta chains listed below, sequenced in a study of shared clonotypes between healthy human individuals. Using immunoSEQ multiplex PCR, the repertoire was profiled, and TCRdb retains in-frame clones only, with some absent. The sample has approximately 810,000 clones; around 93% are singletons. The naive CD8 subset, CD45RO-negative cells positively selected for CCR7, excluded terminally differentiated effector memory CD45RA+ cells. Sequenced: naive CD8+ T cells sorted from blood. Every receptor here comes from a man aged 30-40 years in good health.

The V gene is TRBV7-9, the J gene TRBJ2-1, with 10 bases that match TRBD2. The CDR3 is 17 residues long. Germline loops: CDR1 SEHNR, CDR2 FQNEAQ (reference sequence). The junction had 5 bases not matched to a gene; V was cut back by 0 bases and J by 3 bases. CDR3 protein: CASSLARLAGIYNEQFF. The DNA for the CDR3 is TGTGCCAGCAGCTTAGCACGACTAGCGGGTATCTACAATGAGCAGTTCTTC.

The rearrangement links TRBV7-2 to TRBJ2-7; no reliable D call. The CDR3 loop spans 14 amino acids. V was shortened by 2 bases and J by 3 bases, with 11 bases between the two germline ends. Germline V gene data show CDR1 as SGHTA and CDR2 as FQGNSA. The CDR3 sequence is CASSLLGGNYEQYF. DNA of the CDR3: TGTGCCAGCAGCTTACTTGGCGGAAACTACGAGCAGTACTTC.

The rearrangement uses TRBV7-8 and TRBJ2-7; 12 nucleotides align to TRBD1. This CDR3 contains 16 residues. After removal of 1 base from V and 6 bases from J, the junction contained 7 bases not matched to a gene. The germline CDR1 and CDR2 sequences are SGHVS and FQNEAQ. CDR3 region: CASSLGMGQGAGEQYF. The CDR3 DNA follows: TGTGCCAGCAGCTTAGGAATGGGACAGGGGGCTGGCGAGCAGTACTTC.

The chain combines TRBV10-3 with TRBJ1-5; D ambiguous. Trimming took 2 bases from V and 0 from J, leaving 5 bases between them. Germline values: CDR1 ENHRY, CDR2 SYGVKD. The CDR3 contains 14 residues. CDR3 region: CAISEPPSNQPQHF. In DNA, the CDR3 is TGTGCCATCAGTGAGCCTCCTAGCAATCAGCCCCAGCATTTT.

This sequence joins TRBV2 and TRBJ1-2, with D perhaps TRBD1 (5 bases). The CDR3 sequence is 15 residues long. Germline-derived CDR1 and CDR2 are SNHLY and FYNNEI. V lost 8 bases and J 7 bases, leaving 23 bases between the germline ends. DNA of the CDR3: TGTGCCAGCCCATACGAGGGGATAAGTATGAGTGGCTACACCTTC. Amino acids: CASPYEGISMSGYTF.

The chain is built from TRBV5-5 and TRBJ2-3; D remains unclear. Germline CDR1 reads SGHKS; CDR2 reads YYEKEE (reference sequence). This CDR3 comprises 13 residues. V was pared by 3 bases and J by 6 bases, with 11 bases between. The CDR3 DNA reads as TGTGCCAGCAGCTGGCCGGGTTCGGATACGCAGTATTTT. It codes for CASSWPGSDTQYF.

This clone appeared a few times. This chain joins TRBV7-9 and TRBJ2-2; D unclear. The V and J ends lost 10 bases and 1 base respectively, with 7 bases between them. CDR3 length: 12 residues. CDR1 and CDR2 (germline): SEHNR, FQNEAQ (reference sequence). CDR3 sequence: CATLGNTGELFF. The CDR3 bases are TGTGCCACCCTAGGGAACACCGGGGAGCTGTTTTTT.

The chain recombines TRBV29-1 with TRBJ2-1, with TRBD2 as a possible D gene (6 bases). Germline V gene lookup returns CDR1 SQVTM and CDR2 ANQGSEA. The CDR3 extends over 14 amino acids. Trimming took 6 bases from V and 7 from J, leaving 19 bases between them. The CDR3 nucleotides read TGCAGCGTACCGGGACGGAGGGGTTGGAATGAGCAGTTCTTC. It yields the protein CSVPGRRGWNEQFF.

Concerning this clone itself: An end of the junction does not agree with germline; a read error may underlie this. The chain couples TRBV6-5 to TRBJ1-5, with D unclear. The CDR3 totals 15 residues. CDR1 and CDR2 (germline): MNHEY, SVGAGI. CDR3 nucleotides: TGTGTCAGCTCCTCCCGGGATTATAGCAATCAGCCCCAGCATTTT. Translating it yields CVSSSRDYSNQPQHF.

This clone came up once. CDR3 loop: CASSPRDRTSVYEQYF. The CDR3 DNA reads as TGTGCCAGCTCACCGCGCGACCGGACTAGCGTCTACGAGCAGTACTTC. This chain connects TRBV18 to TRBJ2-7; 9 bases fit TRBD2. This CDR3 has 16 amino acids. V lost 3 bases, J lost 3 bases, and 9 bases stayed unmatched. Looked up from germline, CDR1 is KGHSH and CDR2 is LQKENI.

V usage is TRBV4-1 and J usage is TRBJ1-2; no definite D call. This CDR3 has 15 amino acids. The ends were cut back, 4 bases at V and 6 bases at J, with 18 bases in the middle. CDR1 MGHRA and CDR2 YSYEKL come from the germline V gene. CDR3 sequence (DNA): TGCGCCAGCAGCCTTCAAGGCGGCAGAGTCAATGGCTACACCTTC. It translates to CASSLQGGRVNGYTF.

This chain joins TRBV27 and TRBJ2-1; TRBD2 matches 9 bases. Germline V lookup: CDR1 MNHEY, CDR2 SMNVEV (reference sequence). The ends lost 2 bases at V and 5 bases at J; junction bases unmatched: 7. CDR3 length equals 16 residues. The CDR3 spells CASSLVAGGPDNEQFF. In DNA form, the CDR3 reads TGTGCCAGCAGTTTAGTGGCGGGAGGGCCCGACAATGAGCAGTTCTTC.

The rearrangement links TRBV7-2 to TRBJ2-1; TRBD2 agrees at 8 bases. CDR1 is SGHTA, CDR2 FQGNSA, per germline. The CDR3 has 15 amino acids. The V and J ends lost 5 bases and 2 bases, in that order; junction bases with no gene match: 5. The CDR3 here is CASSLSGLAYNEQFF. The CDR3 nucleotides are TGTGCCAGCAGCCTTTCGGGACTAGCCTACAATGAGCAGTTCTTC.

V gene TRBV19 combines with J gene TRBJ2-3, with D maybe TRBD1 (5 bases). V lost 5 bases and J 1 base, leaving 13 bases between the germline ends. From germline, CDR1 is LNHDA and CDR2 SQIVND (reference sequence). This CDR3 spans 15 amino acids. The CDR3 here is CASSLDTDGTDTQYF. The CDR3 region has the DNA TGTGCCAGTAGTTTGGACACCGATGGCACAGATACGCAGTATTTT.

V is TRBV4-1 and J is TRBJ1-5; 9 nucleotides match TRBD1. J gave up 6 bases and V 0 bases, and 9 bases lay outside the gene matches. In germline, CDR1 is MGHRA, CDR2 YSYEKL. The CDR3 has 17 residues. CDR3 DNA sequence: TGCGCCAGCAGCCAAGAGGATCGCGGGACAGGGAGTCAGCCCCAGCATTTT. This encodes CASSQEDRGTGSQPQHF.

This chain joins TRBV6-6 and TRBJ2-5; perhaps TRBD2 as D (5 bases). V gave up 6 bases and J gave up 5 bases, with 16 bases separating them. This CDR3 is built from 14 residues. Germline V lookup: CDR1 MNHNY, CDR2 SVGAGI (reference sequence). The CDR3 coding sequence is TGTGCCAGCAGCCAACTCGGAGGCGGGGAGACCCAGTACTTC. This gives the protein CASSQLGGGETQYF.

The chain links TRBV11-2 to TRBJ2-3; D is possibly TRBD2 (5 bases). The germline gives CDR1 SGHAT, CDR2 FQNNGV. V lost 2 bases, J lost 3 bases, and 15 bases lay in between. This CDR3 is built from 16 residues. CDR3 loop: CASSLRIAGGTDTQYF. In nucleotides, the CDR3 is TGTGCCAGCAGCTTAAGAATCGCGGGTGGGACAGATACGCAGTATTTT.

The chain carries TRBV2 and TRBJ1-1; no clear D gene. V was trimmed by 8 bases and J by 6 bases, leaving 13 bases between them. CDR1 and CDR2 from the germline V gene are SNHLY and FYNNEI. The CDR3 loop spans 12 amino acids. The CDR3 DNA sequence: TGTGCCAGCGAAGGGTTTGGTGCTGAAGCTTTCTTT. Its translation: CASEGFGAEAFF. The entire variable domain, with the rest obtained from reference TRBV2 and TRBJ1-1, is as follows: EPEVTQTPSHQVTQMGQEVILRCVPISNHLYFYWYRQILGQKVEFLVSFYNNEISEKSEIFDDQFSVERPDGSNFTLKIRSTKLEDSAMYFCASEGFGAEAFFGQGTRLTVV.

The CDR3 is CASSFGGRKRLFF. CDR3 DNA: TGTGCCAGCAGCTTCGGGGGGCGGAAAAGACTGTTTTTT. The genes are TRBV7-2 and TRBJ1-4; D may be TRBD1 (6 bases). From germline, CDR1 is SGHTA and CDR2 FQGNSA. The V gene lost 3 bases and the J gene lost 13 bases, with 15 bases spanning the gap. The CDR3 length is 13 residues.

This clone has a single count. This sequence joins TRBV28 and TRBJ1-5; D call uncertain. CDR1 is MDHEN and CDR2 is SYDVKM in the germline V gene. V lost 3 bases and J 4 bases, leaving 10 bases between the germline ends. CDR3 length: 14 amino acids. The CDR3: CASSLANLNQPQHF. The DNA for the CDR3 is TGTGCCAGCAGTTTGGCAAACCTGAATCAGCCCCAGCATTTT.

The chain employs TRBV7-9 and TRBJ2-7; TRBD1 agrees at 8 bases. Germline trimming cut 4 bases from V and 5 bases from J; bases unmatched to any gene: 7. Germline CDR1 reads SEHNR; CDR2 reads FQNEAQ (reference sequence). The CDR3 extends over 14 amino acids. CDR3: CASSSRQGRDEQYF. CDR3 in DNA: TGTGCCAGCAGCTCTCGACAGGGGCGGGACGAGCAGTACTTC.

This rearrangement joins TRBV30 to TRBJ2-1; TRBD2 agrees at 13 bases. There are 14 residues in the CDR3. Germline V CDR1 and CDR2: GTSNPN, SVGIG (reference sequence). Trimming removed 1 base from V and 10 bases from J; junction bases left unmatched: 4. The CDR3 loop is CAWSAGLAGEEQFF. In DNA, the CDR3 is TGTGCCTGGAGTGCAGGACTAGCGGGAGAAGAGCAGTTCTTC. Supplemented by reference TRBV30 and TRBJ2-1, the full variable domain reads SQTIHQWPATLVQPVGSPLSLECTVEGTSNPNLYWYRQAAGRGLQLLFYSVGIGQISSEVPQNLSASRPQDRQFILSSKKLLLSDSGFYLCAWSAGLAGEEQFFGPGTRLTVL.

The V gene is TRBV27, the J gene TRBJ2-5; 8 bases match TRBD2. Trimming at V came to 7 bases and at J to 5 bases, leaving 12 bases not matched to a gene. The germline V gene has CDR1 MNHEY and CDR2 SMNVEV (reference sequence). The CDR3 has 15 amino acids. CDR3 bases: TGTGCCAGCAAGTCCGGGCGGGGCGGGAGGGAGACCCAGTACTTC. This sequence encodes CASKSGRGGRETQYF.

The chain employs TRBV6-1 and TRBJ2-7; TRBD1 might be the D (6 bases). Germline loops: CDR1 MNHNS, CDR2 SASEGT. Deletions cut 0 bases from V and 2 bases from J, with 11 bases between. The CDR3 has 15 amino acids. CDR3 protein: CASSEAWTATYEQYF. CDR3 DNA: TGTGCCAGCAGTGAAGCTTGGACAGCGACCTACGAGCAGTACTTC.

The rearrangement links TRBV7-9 to TRBJ2-5, with D possibly matching TRBD1 (5 bases). CDR1 SEHNR and CDR2 FQNEAQ come from the germline V gene (reference sequence). Trimming took 4 bases from V and 1 from J, leaving 22 bases between them. The CDR3 extends over 18 amino acids. The CDR3 DNA follows: TGTGCCAGCAGCTCCCCGAATGACCGACAGTTGGCCCAAGAGACCCAGTACTTC. Residues: CASSSPNDRQLAQETQYF.

The chain recombines TRBV7-8 with TRBJ2-1, with D perhaps matching TRBD2 (5 bases). The CDR3 length is 14 residues. Trimming took off 6 bases at V and 6 bases at J, with 15 bases between the two ends. CDR1 SGHVS and CDR2 FQNEAQ come from the germline V gene. CDR3 coding DNA: TGTGCCAGCAGTCCGAGGGTAGGTCTCAATGAGCAGTTCTTC. Residues: CASSPRVGLNEQFF. The complete variable domain, with remaining parts taken from reference TRBV7-8 and TRBJ2-1, reads GAGVSQSPRYKVAKRGQDVALRCDPISGHVSLFWYQQALGQGPEFLTYFQNEAQLDKSGLPSDRFFAERPEGSVSTLKIQRTQQEDSAVYLCASSPRVGLNEQFFGPGTRLTVL.